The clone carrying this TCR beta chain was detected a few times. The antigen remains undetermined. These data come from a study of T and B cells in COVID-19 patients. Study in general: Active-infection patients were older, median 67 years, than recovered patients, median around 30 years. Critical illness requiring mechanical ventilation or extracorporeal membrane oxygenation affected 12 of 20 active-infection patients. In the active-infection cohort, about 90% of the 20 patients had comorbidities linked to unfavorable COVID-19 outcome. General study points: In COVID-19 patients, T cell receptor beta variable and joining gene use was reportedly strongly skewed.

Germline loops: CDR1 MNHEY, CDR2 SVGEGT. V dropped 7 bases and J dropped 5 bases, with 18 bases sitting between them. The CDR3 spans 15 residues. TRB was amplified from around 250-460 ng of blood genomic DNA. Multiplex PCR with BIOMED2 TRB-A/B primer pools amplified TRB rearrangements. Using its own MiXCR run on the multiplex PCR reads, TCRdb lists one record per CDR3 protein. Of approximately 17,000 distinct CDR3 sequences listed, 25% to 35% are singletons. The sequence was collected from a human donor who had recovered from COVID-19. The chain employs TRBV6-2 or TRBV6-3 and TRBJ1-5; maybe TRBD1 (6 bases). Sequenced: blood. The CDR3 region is CASTDRSGPYQPQHF. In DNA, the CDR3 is TGTGCCAGCACCGACAGGAGCGGACCCTATCAGCCCCAGCATTTT.